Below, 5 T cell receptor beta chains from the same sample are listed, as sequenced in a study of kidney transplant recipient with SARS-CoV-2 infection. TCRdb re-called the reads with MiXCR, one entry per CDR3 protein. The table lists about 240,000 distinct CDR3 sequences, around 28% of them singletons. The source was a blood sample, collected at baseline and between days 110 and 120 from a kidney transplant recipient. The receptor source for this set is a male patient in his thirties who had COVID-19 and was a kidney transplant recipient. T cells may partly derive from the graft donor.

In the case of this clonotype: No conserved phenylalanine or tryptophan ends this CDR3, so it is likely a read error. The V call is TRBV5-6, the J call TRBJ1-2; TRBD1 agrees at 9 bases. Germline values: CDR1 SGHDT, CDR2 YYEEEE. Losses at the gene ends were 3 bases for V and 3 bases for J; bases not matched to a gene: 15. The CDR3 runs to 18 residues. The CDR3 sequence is CASSSGPGTGHFDYGYTL. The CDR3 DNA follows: TGTGCCAGCAGCTCTGGTCCCGGGACAGGGCATTTTGACTATGGCTACACCCTC.

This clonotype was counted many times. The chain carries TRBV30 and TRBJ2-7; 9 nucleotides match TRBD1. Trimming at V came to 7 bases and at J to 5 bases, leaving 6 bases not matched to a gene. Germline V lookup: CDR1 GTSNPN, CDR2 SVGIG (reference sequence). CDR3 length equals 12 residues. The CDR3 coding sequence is TGTGCCTCAAGGACAGGGGACCACGAGCAGTACTTC. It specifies CASRTGDHEQYF.

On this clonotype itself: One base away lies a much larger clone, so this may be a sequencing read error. CDR3 sequence: CASSFSRAYEQYF. CDR3 nucleotides: TGTGCCAGCAGTTTCTCCCGAGCCTACGAGCAGTACTTC. V usage is TRBV28 and J usage is TRBJ2-5, with D hard to call. The end of the DNA fits TRBJ2-7 better, so the J call may be wrong. In germline, CDR1 is MDHEN, CDR2 SYDVKM. The CDR3 sequence is 13 residues long.

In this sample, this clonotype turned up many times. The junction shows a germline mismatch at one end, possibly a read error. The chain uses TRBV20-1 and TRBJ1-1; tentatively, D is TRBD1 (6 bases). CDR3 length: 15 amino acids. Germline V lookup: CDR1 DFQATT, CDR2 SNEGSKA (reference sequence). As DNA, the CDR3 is TGCAGTGCTAGAGATTACTTTACAGGGCCCCGGGGGATGATCTTT. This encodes CSARDYFTGPRGMIF.

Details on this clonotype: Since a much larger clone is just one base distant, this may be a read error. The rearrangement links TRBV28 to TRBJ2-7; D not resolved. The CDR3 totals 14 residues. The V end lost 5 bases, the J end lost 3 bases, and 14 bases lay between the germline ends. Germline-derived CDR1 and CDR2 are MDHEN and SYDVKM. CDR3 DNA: TGTGCCAGCAGTCCCCCAGGCAGCATCTACGAGCAGTACTTC. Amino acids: CASSPPGSIYEQYF.